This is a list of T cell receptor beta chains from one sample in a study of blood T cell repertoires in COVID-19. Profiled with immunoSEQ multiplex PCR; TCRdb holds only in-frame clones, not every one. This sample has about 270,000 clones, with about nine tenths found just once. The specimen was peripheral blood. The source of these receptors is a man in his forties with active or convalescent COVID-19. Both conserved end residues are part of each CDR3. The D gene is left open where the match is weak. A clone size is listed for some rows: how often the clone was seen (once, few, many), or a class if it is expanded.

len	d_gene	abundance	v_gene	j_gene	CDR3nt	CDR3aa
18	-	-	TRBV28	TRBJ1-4	TGTGCCAGCACTAACGGGGGGTGGCAGCCTTTGAGGAATGAAAAACTGTTTTTT	CASTNGGWQPLRNEKLFF
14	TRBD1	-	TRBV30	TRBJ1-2	TGTGCCTCAACTACGTTAGGGACAGACTATGGCTACACCTTC	CASTTLGTDYGYTF
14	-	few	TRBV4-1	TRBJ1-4	TGCGCCAGCAGCCGTACAGGCTCGGGTGAAAAACTGTTTTTT	CASSRTGSGEKLFF
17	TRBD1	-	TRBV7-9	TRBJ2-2	TGTGCCAGCACCACGGGAGCCGGGACAGGGAACACCGGGGAGCTGTTTTTT	CASTTGAGTGNTGELFF
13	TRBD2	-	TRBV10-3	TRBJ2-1	TGTGCCACTATGACTAGCGGGGGTGACAATCAGTTCTTC	CATMTSGGDNQFF
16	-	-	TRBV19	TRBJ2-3	TGTGCCAGTAGTATTGGGCCGGGACAATCGGTAGATACGCAGTATTTT	CASSIGPGQSVDTQYF
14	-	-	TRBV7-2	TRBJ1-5	TGTGCCAGCAGCTTATACCGCCTAGATCAGCCCCAGCATTTT	CASSLYRLDQPQHF
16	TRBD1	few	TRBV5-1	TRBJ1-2	TGCGCCAGCAGCTTGGATGGAGGGGGCGCAGGGAATGGCTACACCTTC	CASSLDGGGAGNGYTF
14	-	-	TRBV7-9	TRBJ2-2	TGTGCCAGCAGCTTAGCGAGGTTGGCCGGGGAGCTGTTTTTT	CASSLARLAGELFF
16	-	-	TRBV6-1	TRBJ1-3	TGTGCCAGCAGTGGCGGGGACGCAGGACTAGGAAACACCATATATTTT	CASSGGDAGLGNTIYF
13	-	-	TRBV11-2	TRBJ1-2	TGTGCCAGCAGCCTCGGACAGACCATCGGCTACACCTTC	CASSLGQTIGYTF
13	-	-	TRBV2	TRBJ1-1	TGTGCCAGGGAGGGGCAGGGAGGCACTGAAGCTTTCTTT	CAREGQGGTEAFF
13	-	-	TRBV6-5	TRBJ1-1	TGTGCCAGCAGCGGACAGACTAACACTGAAGCTTTCTTT	CASSGQTNTEAFF
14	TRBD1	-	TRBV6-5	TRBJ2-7	TGTGCCAGCAGTCCAGGGGGAGTCGCCTACGAGCAGTACTTC	CASSPGGVAYEQYF
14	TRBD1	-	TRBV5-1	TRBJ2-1	TGCGCCAGCGGACAGGACAGCACCTACAATGAGCAGTTCTTC	CASGQDSTYNEQFF
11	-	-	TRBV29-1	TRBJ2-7	TGCAGCGTTGAAGATTCGTACGAGCAGTACTTC	CSVEDSYEQYF
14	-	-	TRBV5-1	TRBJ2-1	TGCGCCAGCAGCCTAACCGGGGCCTACAATGAGCAGTTCTTC	CASSLTGAYNEQFF
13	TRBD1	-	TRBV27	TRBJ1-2	TGTGCCAGCTCAGGGGGAACCAACTATGGCTACACCTTC	CASSGGTNYGYTF
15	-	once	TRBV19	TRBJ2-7	TGTGCCAGTAGTTTCGGCGGCCAAAGCTCCTACGAGCAGTACTTC	CASSFGGQSSYEQYF
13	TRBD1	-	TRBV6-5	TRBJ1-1	TGTGCCAGCAGCGGACAGGAGAACACTGAAGCTTTCTTT	CASSGQENTEAFF
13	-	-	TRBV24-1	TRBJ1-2	TGTGCCACCAGTGATGAACAGGAAAATGGCTACACCTTC	CATSDEQENGYTF
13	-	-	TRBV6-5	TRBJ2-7	TGTGCCAGCTCCGGGATATTCTCCTACGAGCAGTACTTC	CASSGIFSYEQYF
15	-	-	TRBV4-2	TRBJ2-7	TGTGCCAGCAGCCAAGACTATGAAGGCAGGAACGAGCAGTACTTC	CASSQDYEGRNEQYF
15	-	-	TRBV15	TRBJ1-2	TGTGCCACCAGCAGGGGGAGGGAAGGGGGATATGGCTACACCTTC	CATSRGREGGYGYTF
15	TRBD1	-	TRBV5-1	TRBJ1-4	TGCGCCAGCGCGCTTGGTACAGGGGGCGGTGAAAAACTGTTTTTT	CASALGTGGGEKLFF
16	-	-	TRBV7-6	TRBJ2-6	TGTGCCAGCAGCCAAACCTCAGGGACTGGGGCCAACGTCCTGACTTTC	CASSQTSGTGANVLTF
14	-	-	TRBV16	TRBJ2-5	TGTGCCAGCAGCCGCTCGGGGGTGCGAGAGACCCAGTACTTC	CASSRSGVRETQYF
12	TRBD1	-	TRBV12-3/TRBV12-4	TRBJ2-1	TGTGCCAGCAGTACAGGGGCGGCTGAGCAGTTCTTC	CASSTGAAEQFF
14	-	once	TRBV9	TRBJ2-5	TGTGCCAGCAGCGTAGGGGCCACGGGGGAGACCCAGTACTTC	CASSVGATGETQYF
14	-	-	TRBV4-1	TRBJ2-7	TGCGCCAGCAGCCAAGATGCAGGGTCCTACGAGCAGTACTTC	CASSQDAGSYEQYF
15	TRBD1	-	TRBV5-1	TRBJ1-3	TGCGCCAGCAGCTTCGGAACAGGGGCTGGAAACACCATATATTTT	CASSFGTGAGNTIYF
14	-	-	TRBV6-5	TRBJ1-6	TGTGCCAGCAGCGCGAGCCTAGGGGATTCACCCCTCCACTTT	CASSASLGDSPLHF